This T cell receptor beta chain was found in a study of T-cell reconstitution after alpha-beta-depleted transplantation in children (dated by TCRdb to 2015 to 2016). With regard to the full study: The study quantitatively tracked T-cell immune reconstitution after TCRalphabeta/CD19-depleted allogeneic hematopoietic cell transplantation in children using TCR repertoire profiling.

As concerns this clonotype: What this receptor recognizes is not known. Qualities for individual bases were not recorded, and no much larger clone is one base off.

The method behind the library was PCR. Sequencing used an Illumina HiSeq 2500. Molecular barcoding was employed in the preparation of TCR libraries, with unique molecular identifiers being used to normalize TCRbeta repertoire quantification. TCRdb handled the public reads itself, with Q25 trimming in fastp and clone calling in MiXCR, and kept productive beta chains. One record per CDR3 amino acid sequence lists the most common genes and DNA. This sample comprises about 610,000 distinct CDR3 sequences, approximately 10% of them detected only once. Together, the top ten hold roughly 4% of the sample. Trimming takes 0 bases from V and 3 bases from J, and the germline ends sit 9 bases apart. Based on the germline V gene, the CDR1 and CDR2 sequences are SQVTM and ANQGSEA. From its cysteine to its phenylalanine, the CDR3 spans 13 amino acids. Here the CDR3 DNA is all that survives: 39 bases in frame from base 1.

This receptor chain uses TRBV29-1 and TRBJ2-7; the D gene is perhaps TRBD1, from 5 matching bases. The sample in question was PBMCs from the stem cell graft donor, obtained from the stem cell graft. The clonotype was recovered from a human donor who donated a stem cell graft to a child with acute myeloid leukemia. CDR3 loop: CSVEDGQGYEQYF. The DNA sequence is given as TGCAGCGTTGAAGATGGGCAGGGCTACGAGCAGTACTTC.